Reported below is one TCR beta chain. The antigen remains unidentified. The data derive from a study of blood T cells in healthy people across ages. Study-wide points: Estimates of total diversity, which came from one million sequenced T cells, were considered to be underestimates. While age rose, TCR beta diversity per million T cells dropped in a roughly linear way. Higher diversity, along with more naive CD4+ cells, distinguished long-lived donors from aged donors.

A second about 6 to 11 cycle PCR used barcoded and J-beta primers. Each cDNA molecule was tagged by a template-switch adaptor that had 12 random nucleotides. One entry per CDR3 protein, called by TCRdb with MiXCR from the 5' RACE reads. The profile shows about 570,000 distinct CDR3 sequences, 27% of them singletons. The sample was blood. This receptor was taken from a woman aged 70-85 years in good health.

The CDR3 protein is CASSQFGPYGYTF. The CDR3 nucleotides are TGTGCCAGCAGCCAATTTGGCCCCTATGGCTACACCTTC. V is TRBV14 and J is TRBJ1-2, with D uncertain. Trimming took off 2 bases at V and 4 bases at J, with 8 bases between the two ends. Germline loops: CDR1 SGHDN, CDR2 FVKESK. The CDR3 runs to 13 residues.